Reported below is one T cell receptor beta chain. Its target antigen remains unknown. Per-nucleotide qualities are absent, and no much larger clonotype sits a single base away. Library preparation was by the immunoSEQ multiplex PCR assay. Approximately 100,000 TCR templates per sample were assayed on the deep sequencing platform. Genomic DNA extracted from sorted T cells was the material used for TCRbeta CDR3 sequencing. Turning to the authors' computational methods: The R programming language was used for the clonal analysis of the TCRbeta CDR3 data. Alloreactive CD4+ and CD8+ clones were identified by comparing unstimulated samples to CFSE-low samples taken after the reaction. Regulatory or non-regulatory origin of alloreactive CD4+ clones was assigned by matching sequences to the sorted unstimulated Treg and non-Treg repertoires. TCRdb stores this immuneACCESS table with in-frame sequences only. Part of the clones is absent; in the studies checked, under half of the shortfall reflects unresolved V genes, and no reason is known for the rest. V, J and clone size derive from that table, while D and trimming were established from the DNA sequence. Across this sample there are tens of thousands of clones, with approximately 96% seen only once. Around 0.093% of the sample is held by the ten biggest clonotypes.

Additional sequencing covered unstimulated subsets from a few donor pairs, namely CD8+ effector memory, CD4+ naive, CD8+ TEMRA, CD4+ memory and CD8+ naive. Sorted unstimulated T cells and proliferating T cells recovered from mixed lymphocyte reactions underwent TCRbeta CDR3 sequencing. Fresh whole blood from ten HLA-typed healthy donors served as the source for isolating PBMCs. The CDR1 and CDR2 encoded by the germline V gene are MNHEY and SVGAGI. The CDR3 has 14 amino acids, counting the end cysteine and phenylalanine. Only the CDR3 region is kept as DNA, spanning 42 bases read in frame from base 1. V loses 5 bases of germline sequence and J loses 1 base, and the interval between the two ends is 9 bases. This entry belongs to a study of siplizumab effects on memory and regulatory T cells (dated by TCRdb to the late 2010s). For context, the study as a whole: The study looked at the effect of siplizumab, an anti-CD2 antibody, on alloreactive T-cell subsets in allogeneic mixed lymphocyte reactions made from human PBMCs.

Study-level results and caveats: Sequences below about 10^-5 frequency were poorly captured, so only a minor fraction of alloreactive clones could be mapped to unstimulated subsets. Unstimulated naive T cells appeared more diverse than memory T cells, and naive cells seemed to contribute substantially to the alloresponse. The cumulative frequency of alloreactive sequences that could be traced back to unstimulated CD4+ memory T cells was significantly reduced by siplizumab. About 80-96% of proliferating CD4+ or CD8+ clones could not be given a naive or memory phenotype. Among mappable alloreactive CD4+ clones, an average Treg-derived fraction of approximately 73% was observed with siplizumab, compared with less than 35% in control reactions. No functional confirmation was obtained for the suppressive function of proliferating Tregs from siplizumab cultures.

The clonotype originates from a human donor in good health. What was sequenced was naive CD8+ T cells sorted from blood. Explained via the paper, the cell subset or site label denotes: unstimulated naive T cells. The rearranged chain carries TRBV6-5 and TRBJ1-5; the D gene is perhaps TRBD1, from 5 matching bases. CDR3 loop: CASSEPGSNQPQHF. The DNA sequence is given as TGTGCCAGCAGTGAACCAGGGAGCAATCAGCCCCAGCATTTT.